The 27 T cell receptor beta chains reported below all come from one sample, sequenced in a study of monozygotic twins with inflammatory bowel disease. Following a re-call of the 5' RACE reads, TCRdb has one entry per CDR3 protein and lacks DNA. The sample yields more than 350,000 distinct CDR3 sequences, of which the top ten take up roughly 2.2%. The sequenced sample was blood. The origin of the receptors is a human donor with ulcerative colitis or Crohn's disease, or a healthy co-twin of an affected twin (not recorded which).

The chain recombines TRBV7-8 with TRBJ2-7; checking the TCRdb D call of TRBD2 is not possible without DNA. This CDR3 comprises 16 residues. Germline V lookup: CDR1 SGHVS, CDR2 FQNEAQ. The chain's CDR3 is CASSTGTDGPPYEQYF.

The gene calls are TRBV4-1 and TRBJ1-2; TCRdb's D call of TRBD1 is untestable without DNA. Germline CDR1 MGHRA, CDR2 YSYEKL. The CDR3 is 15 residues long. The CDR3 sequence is CASSQVGQGSYGYTF.

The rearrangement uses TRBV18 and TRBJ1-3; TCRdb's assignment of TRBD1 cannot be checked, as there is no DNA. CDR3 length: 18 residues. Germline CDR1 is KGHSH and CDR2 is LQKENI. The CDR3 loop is CASSPTGTGTYSGNTIYF. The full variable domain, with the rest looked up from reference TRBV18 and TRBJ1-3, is NAGVMQNPRHLVRRRGQEARLRCSPMKGHSHVYWYRQLPEEGLKFMVYLQKENIIDESGMPKERFSAEFPKEGPSILRIQQVVRGDSAAYFCASSPTGTGTYSGNTIYFGEGSWLTVV.

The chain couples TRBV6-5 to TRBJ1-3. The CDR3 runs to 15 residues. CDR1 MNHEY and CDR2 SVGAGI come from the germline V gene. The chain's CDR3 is CASSYSVYSGNTIYF.

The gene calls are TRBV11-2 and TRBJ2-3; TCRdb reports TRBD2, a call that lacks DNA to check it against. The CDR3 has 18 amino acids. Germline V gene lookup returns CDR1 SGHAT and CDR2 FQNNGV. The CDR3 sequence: CASSSWATGLSRTDTQYF.

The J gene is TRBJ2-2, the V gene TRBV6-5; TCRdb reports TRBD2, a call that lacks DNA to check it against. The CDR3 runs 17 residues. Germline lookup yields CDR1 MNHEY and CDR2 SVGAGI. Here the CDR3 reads CASSYWGGSTNTGELFF.

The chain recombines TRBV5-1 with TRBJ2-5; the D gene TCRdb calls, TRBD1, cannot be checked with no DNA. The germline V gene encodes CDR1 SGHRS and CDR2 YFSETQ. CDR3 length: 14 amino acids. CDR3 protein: CASSSGQAQETQYF.

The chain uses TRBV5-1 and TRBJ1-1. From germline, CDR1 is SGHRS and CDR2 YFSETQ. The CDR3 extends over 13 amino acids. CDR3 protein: CASSFVPNTEAFF. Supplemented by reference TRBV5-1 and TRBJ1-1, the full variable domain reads KAGVTQTPRYLIKTRGQQVTLSCSPISGHRSVSWYQQTPGQGLQFLFEYFSETQRNKGNFPGRFSGRQFSNSRSEMNVSTLELGDSALYLCASSFVPNTEAFFGQGTRLTVV.

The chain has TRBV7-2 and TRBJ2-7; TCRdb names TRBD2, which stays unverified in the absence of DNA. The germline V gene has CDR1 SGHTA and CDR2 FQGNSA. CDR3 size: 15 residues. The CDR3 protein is CASSPSGIQTYEQYF.

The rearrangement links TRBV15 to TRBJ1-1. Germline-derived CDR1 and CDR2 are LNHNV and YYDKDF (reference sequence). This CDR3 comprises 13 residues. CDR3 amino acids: CATSRDHSIAAFF.

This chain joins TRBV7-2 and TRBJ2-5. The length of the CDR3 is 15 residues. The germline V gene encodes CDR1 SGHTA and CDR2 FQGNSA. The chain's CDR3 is CASSLGTVYQETQYF.

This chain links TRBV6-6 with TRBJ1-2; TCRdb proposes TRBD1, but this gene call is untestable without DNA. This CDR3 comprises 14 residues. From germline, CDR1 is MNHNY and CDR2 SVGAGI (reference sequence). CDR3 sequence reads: CASSYTGESYGYTF.

CDR3: CASSLAETSGVGKQFF. The V call is TRBV5-1, the J call TRBJ2-1; TCRdb designates TRBD2, a call that cannot be tested without DNA. CDR1 and CDR2 (germline): SGHRS, YFSETQ. This CDR3 is 16 amino acids long.

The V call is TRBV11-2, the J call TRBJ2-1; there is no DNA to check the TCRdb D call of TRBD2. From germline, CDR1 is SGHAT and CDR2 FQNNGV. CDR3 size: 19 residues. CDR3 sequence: CASSFPGVAGGRRNNEQFF.

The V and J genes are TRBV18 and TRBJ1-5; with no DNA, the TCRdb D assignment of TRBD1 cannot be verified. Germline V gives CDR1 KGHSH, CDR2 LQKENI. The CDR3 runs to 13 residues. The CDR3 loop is CASSPGQDQPQHF. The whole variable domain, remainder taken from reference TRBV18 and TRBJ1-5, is NAGVMQNPRHLVRRRGQEARLRCSPMKGHSHVYWYRQLPEEGLKFMVYLQKENIIDESGMPKERFSAEFPKEGPSILRIQQVVRGDSAAYFCASSPGQDQPQHFGDGTRLSIL.

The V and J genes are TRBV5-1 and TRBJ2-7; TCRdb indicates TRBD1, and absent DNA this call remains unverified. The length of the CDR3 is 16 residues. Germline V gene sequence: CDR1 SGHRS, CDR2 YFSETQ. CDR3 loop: CASSLGQGKEGYEQYF.

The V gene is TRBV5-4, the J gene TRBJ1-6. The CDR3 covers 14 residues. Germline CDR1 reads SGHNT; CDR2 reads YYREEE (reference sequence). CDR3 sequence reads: CASNSGSYNSPLHF.

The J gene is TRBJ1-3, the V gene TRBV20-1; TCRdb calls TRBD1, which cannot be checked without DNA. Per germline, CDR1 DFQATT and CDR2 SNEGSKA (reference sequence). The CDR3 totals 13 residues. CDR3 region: CSARGQGIDTIYF.

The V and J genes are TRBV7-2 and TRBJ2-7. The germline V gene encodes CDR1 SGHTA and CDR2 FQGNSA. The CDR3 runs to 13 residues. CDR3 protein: CASSLDLTYEQYF.

The CDR3 reads CASRDGPYNEQFF. The chain links TRBV6-2 or TRBV6-3 to TRBJ2-1; the TCRdb call, TRBD1, lacks DNA for checking. The CDR3 spans 13 residues. Germline-derived CDR1 and CDR2 are MNHEY and SVGEGT.

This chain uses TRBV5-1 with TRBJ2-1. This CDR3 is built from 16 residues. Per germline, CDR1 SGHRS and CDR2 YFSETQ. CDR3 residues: CASSLAIGSSYNEQFF.

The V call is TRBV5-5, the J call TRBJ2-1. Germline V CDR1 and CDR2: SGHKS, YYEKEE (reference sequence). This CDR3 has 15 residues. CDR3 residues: CASQSSVSSYNEQFF.

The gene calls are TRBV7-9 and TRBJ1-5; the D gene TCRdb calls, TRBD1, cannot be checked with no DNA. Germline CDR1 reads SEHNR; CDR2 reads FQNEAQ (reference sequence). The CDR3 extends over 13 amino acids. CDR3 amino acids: CASSRQGNQPQHF.

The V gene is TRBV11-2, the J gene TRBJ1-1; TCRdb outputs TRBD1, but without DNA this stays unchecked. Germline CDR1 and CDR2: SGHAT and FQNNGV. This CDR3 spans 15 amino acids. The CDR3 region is CASRPTEGWDAEAFF.

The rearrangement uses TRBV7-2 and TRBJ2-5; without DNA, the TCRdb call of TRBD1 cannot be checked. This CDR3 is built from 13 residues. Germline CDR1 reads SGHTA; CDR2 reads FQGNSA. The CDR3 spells CASSTPNQETQYF.

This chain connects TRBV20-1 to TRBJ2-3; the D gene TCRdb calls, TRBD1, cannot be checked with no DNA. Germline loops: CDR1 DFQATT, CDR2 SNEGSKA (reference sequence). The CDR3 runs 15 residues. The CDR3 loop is CSARDPAGAWDTQYF.

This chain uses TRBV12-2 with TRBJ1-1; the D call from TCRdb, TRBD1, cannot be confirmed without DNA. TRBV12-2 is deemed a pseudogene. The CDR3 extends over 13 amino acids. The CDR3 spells CATTTRGNTEAFF.